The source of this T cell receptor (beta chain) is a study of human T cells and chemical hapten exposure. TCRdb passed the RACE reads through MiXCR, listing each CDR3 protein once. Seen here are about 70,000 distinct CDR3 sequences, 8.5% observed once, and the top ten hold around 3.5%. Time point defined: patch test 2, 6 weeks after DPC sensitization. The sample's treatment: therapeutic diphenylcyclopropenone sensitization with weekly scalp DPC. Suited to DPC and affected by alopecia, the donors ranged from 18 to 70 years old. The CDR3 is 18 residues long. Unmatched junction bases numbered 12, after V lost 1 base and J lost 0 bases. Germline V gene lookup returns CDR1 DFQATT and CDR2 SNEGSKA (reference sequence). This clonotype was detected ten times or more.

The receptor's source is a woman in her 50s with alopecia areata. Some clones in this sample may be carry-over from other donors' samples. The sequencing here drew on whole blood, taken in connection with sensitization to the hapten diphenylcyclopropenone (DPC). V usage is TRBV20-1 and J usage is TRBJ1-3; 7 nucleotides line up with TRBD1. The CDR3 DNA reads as TGCAGTGCTAGAGGACCCCTCGGACAGGAGGCCTCTGGAAACACCATATATTTT. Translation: CSARGPLGQEASGNTIYF.